The 27 T cell receptor beta chains below come from one sample, sequenced in a study of T-cell memory formation after mild COVID-19. TCRdb called the 5' RACE reads again in MiXCR, with one record for every CDR3 protein. This table holds 200,000 to 250,000 distinct CDR3 sequences, 7.5% to 10% found once. The sample taken for sequencing was PBMCs or a T cell subset sorted from them (not recorded which). Receptors originate from a man younger than 30 who had mild COVID-19 (a few samples of this study predate the infection). Cell type and time point are not known.

This clonotype was observed a handful of times. This sequence joins TRBV5-1 and TRBJ2-3, with D perhaps TRBD1 (6 bases). Trimming pared 4 bases from V and 0 bases from J, leaving 12 bases between. Germline V gene lookup returns CDR1 SGHRS and CDR2 YFSETQ. The CDR3 has 15 residues. CDR3 sequence (DNA): TGCGCCAGCAGCCCCAAGACAGGAAGCACAGATACGCAGTATTTT. It encodes CASSPKTGSTDTQYF.

This rearrangement joins TRBV7-3 to TRBJ1-1; 11 nucleotides match TRBD1. Germline V CDR1 and CDR2: SGHTA, FQGTGA. V lost 5 bases, J lost 4 bases, and 6 bases stayed unmatched. CDR3 length: 15 amino acids. CDR3 residues: CASSNGDRGFTEAFF. The CDR3 DNA sequence: TGTGCCAGCAGCAATGGGGACAGGGGGTTCACTGAAGCTTTCTTT.

The chain employs TRBV3-1 and TRBJ2-7, with D possibly being TRBD2 (5 bases). Trimming stripped 4 bases from V and 5 bases from J, with 12 bases between. Per germline, CDR1 LGHDT and CDR2 YNNKEL (reference sequence). The CDR3 loop spans 13 amino acids. The CDR3 DNA sequence: TGTGCCAGCAGCCCGGGATGGTCCCACGAGCAGTACTTC. This encodes CASSPGWSHEQYF.

The rearrangement links TRBV9 to TRBJ1-3; D ambiguous. Trimming removed 4 bases at V and 4 bases at J, with 12 bases between. Germline-derived CDR1 and CDR2 are SGDLS and YYNGEE. The CDR3 spans 14 residues. The CDR3 DNA sequence: TGTGCCAGCAGCACCTCGGGGTCCGGAAACACCATATATTTT. Translating it yields CASSTSGSGNTIYF.

This rearrangement joins TRBV7-8 to TRBJ2-1; D remains unclear. Germline lookup yields CDR1 SGHVS and CDR2 FQNEAQ. The CDR3 extends over 16 amino acids. V was clipped by 4 bases and J by 0 bases, with 13 bases between them. Here the CDR3 reads CASSSYRQSSYNEQFF. The CDR3 DNA follows: TGTGCCAGCAGCTCCTATCGTCAGAGCTCCTACAATGAGCAGTTCTTC. Supplemented by reference TRBV7-8 and TRBJ2-1, the full variable domain reads GAGVSQSPRYKVAKRGQDVALRCDPISGHVSLFWYQQALGQGPEFLTYFQNEAQLDKSGLPSDRFFAERPEGSVSTLKIQRTQQEDSAVYLCASSSYRQSSYNEQFFGPGTRLTVL.

V usage is TRBV25-1 and J usage is TRBJ2-7; D might be TRBD2 (6 bases). The CDR3 is 16 amino acids. V lost 4 bases, J lost 9 bases, and 25 bases lay in between. Per the germline V gene, CDR1 is MGHDK and CDR2 is SYGVNS. CDR3: CASSASLGTQAGGQYF. In DNA form, the CDR3 reads TGTGCCAGCAGTGCCTCCCTTGGGACGCAAGCCGGGGGGCAGTACTTC.

This clonotype was seen a handful of times. The chain links TRBV2 to TRBJ2-2; D possibly uses TRBD1 or TRBD2 (5 bases each). Trimming left V 8 bases short and J 0 bases short, with 10 bases between. CDR1 is SNHLY and CDR2 is FYNNEI in the germline V gene. The CDR3 loop spans 14 amino acids. This CDR3 is CASRRGANTGELFF. The CDR3 bases are TGTGCCAGCCGGCGAGGGGCGAACACCGGGGAGCTGTTTTTT.

This clonotype was found a few times. J is TRBJ2-7 and V is TRBV6-5, with D perhaps matching TRBD1 (6 bases). Trimming cost V 5 bases and J 4 bases, with 12 bases left between them. The germline V gene encodes CDR1 MNHEY and CDR2 SVGAGI. The CDR3 runs 13 residues. CDR3 sequence reads: CASSPMQGYEQYV. The CDR3 region has the DNA TGTGCCAGCAGTCCCATGCAGGGGTACGAGCAGTACGTC.

This chain uses TRBV12-3 or TRBV12-4 with TRBJ1-3; no firm D call. The V end lost 8 bases, the J end lost 4 bases, and 15 bases lay between the germline ends. CDR3 length equals 14 residues. The CDR3, as DNA: TGTGCCAGCGGCCGGGGAACAGCGGGAAACACCATATATTTT. Its translation is CASGRGTAGNTIYF.

The sample holds a few counts of this clonotype. The chain recombines TRBV5-1 with TRBJ2-3; D may be TRBD2 (5 bases). Trimming took 9 bases from V and 2 from J, leaving 19 bases between them. Germline V CDR1 and CDR2: SGHRS, YFSETQ. The CDR3 spans 15 residues. CDR3 sequence (DNA): TGCGCCACCTCCGGAAGAGGGTATGCCACAGATACGCAGTATTTT. It is translated as CATSGRGYATDTQYF.

This chain connects TRBV4-2 to TRBJ2-3; maybe TRBD2 (5 bases). This CDR3 contains 16 residues. Germline V gene data show CDR1 as LGHNA and CDR2 as YNFKEQ. The V and J ends lost 0 bases and 3 bases respectively, with 13 bases between them. As DNA, the CDR3 is TGTGCCAGCAGCCAAGATAGGTTGGGGAGTACAGATACGCAGTATTTT. It yields the protein CASSQDRLGSTDTQYF.

In this sample, this clonotype turned up many times. The CDR3 nucleotides are TGTGCCAGCGGGACACCCAACACCGGGGAGCTGTTTTTT. Protein: CASGTPNTGELFF. The chain recombines TRBV10-3 with TRBJ2-2, with D perhaps TRBD1 or TRBD2 (6 bases each). V lost 10 bases to trimming and J lost 2 bases, with 11 bases between them. Per the germline V gene, CDR1 is ENHRY and CDR2 is SYGVKD. This CDR3 is 13 amino acids long.

This clonotype was picked up a small number of times. The J gene is TRBJ1-6, the V gene TRBV6-4; maybe TRBD1 (5 bases). The V end lost 0 bases, the J end lost 7 bases, and 10 bases lay between the germline ends. CDR1 MRHNA and CDR2 SNTAGT come from the germline V gene. This CDR3 has 15 residues. The CDR3 reads CASSDSAGMNSPLHF. The CDR3 coding sequence is TGTGCCAGCAGTGACTCGGCAGGGATGAATTCACCCCTCCACTTT.

At least ten counts were recorded for this clonotype. CDR3 sequence: CSAEEPYSNQPQHF. The DNA for the CDR3 is TGCAGTGCTGAAGAGCCTTATAGCAATCAGCCCCAGCATTTT. The genes are TRBV20-1 and TRBJ1-5; D ambiguous. V was trimmed by 5 bases and J by 0 bases, leaving 11 bases between them. This CDR3 region has 14 residues. Germline V gene lookup returns CDR1 DFQATT and CDR2 SNEGSKA (reference sequence).

V and J are TRBV9 and TRBJ2-3, with 13 bases that match TRBD2. CDR3 length equals 15 residues. Per the germline V gene, CDR1 is SGDLS and CDR2 is YYNGEE. V gave up 4 bases and J gave up 4 bases; unmatched junction bases: 3. The DNA for the CDR3 is TGTGCCAGCAGCAAAGGACTAGCGGGGGCAGATACGCAGTATTTT. This codes for CASSKGLAGADTQYF.

The chain uses TRBV6-5 and TRBJ2-7; 11 positions agree with TRBD1. The CDR3 contains 13 residues. The J segment lost 6 bases and the V segment lost 6 bases, leaving 4 bases of the junction unmatched. CDR1 is MNHEY and CDR2 is SVGAGI in the germline V gene. The CDR3 DNA is TGTGCCAGCAGCCCCGGGACAGGGGGCGAGCAGTACTTC. Residues: CASSPGTGGEQYF.

V and J are TRBV6-1 and TRBJ2-5; TRBD2 is a possible D gene (5 bases). CDR3 length: 15 residues. V was clipped by 6 bases and J by 9 bases, with 23 bases between them. Germline loops: CDR1 MNHNS, CDR2 SASEGT. CDR3 sequence reads: CASRSAAEGAMPQYF. The CDR3, as DNA: TGTGCCAGCAGGAGTGCGGCCGAGGGAGCAATGCCCCAGTACTTC.

This clonotype was seen a handful of times. The chain carries TRBV6-5 and TRBJ2-1; a possible D gene is TRBD1 (5 bases). Germline V gene data show CDR1 as MNHEY and CDR2 as SVGAGI. CDR3 length: 12 amino acids. The V and J ends lost 5 bases and 13 bases respectively, with 15 bases between them. The DNA for the CDR3 is TGTGCCAGCAGTCCATCCCCAGGGTTTCAGTTCTTC. Amino acids: CASSPSPGFQFF.

In its sample, this clonotype was seen a few times. CDR3 region: CSARRGVETQYF. In DNA form, the CDR3 reads TGCAGTGCTAGGCGGGGTGTGGAGACCCAGTACTTC. The chain couples TRBV20-1 to TRBJ2-5; possible D gene TRBD2, 6 bases. Germline CDR1 reads DFQATT; CDR2 reads SNEGSKA (reference sequence). The CDR3 has 12 residues. Between the trimmed V and J ends, which lost 3 bases and 5 bases, there was a span of 10 bases.

This clonotype was found many times. The rearrangement uses TRBV7-2 and TRBJ2-2; the match to TRBD2 covers 8 bases. The CDR3 contains 18 residues. Looked up from germline, CDR1 is SGHTA and CDR2 is FQGNSA. V was clipped by 1 base and J by 1 base; unmatched bases: 8. CDR3 protein: CASSLDPPGGMNTGELFF. CDR3 bases: TGTGCCAGCAGCTTAGACCCCCCGGGGGGGATGAACACCGGGGAGCTGTTTTTT.

This clonotype was seen a few times. This chain joins TRBV14 and TRBJ1-3; 8 bases fit TRBD1. V shed 5 bases, J shed 2 bases, and the junction held 5 bases outside the gene matches. CDR3 length: 15 amino acids. CDR1 is SGHDN and CDR2 is FVKESK in the germline V gene. The CDR3 protein is CASSKTGGTGNTIYF. Here the CDR3 DNA reads TGTGCCAGCAGCAAAACAGGGGGAACTGGAAACACCATATATTTT.

The table lists this clonotype with many counts. The V and J genes are TRBV12-3 or TRBV12-4 and TRBJ2-1, with D perhaps TRBD2 (5 bases). This CDR3 is built from 15 residues. The V end lost 2 bases, the J end lost 2 bases, and 10 bases lay between the germline ends. The CDR3 nucleotides are TGTGCCAGCAGTTTAACCGTGGGAGCCTACAATGAGCAGTTCTTC. Its protein product is CASSLTVGAYNEQFF.

The chain is built from TRBV7-6 and TRBJ2-7; unclear D gene. Per germline, CDR1 SGHVS and CDR2 FNYEAQ. The V end lost 5 bases, the J end lost 2 bases, and 13 bases lay between the germline ends. CDR3 length: 14 amino acids. The CDR3 here is CASSPSNFPYEQYF. CDR3 nucleotide sequence: TGTGCCAGCAGCCCCAGCAATTTTCCCTACGAGCAGTACTTC.

This clonotype was observed a few times. The rearrangement joins TRBV4-1 to TRBJ2-3; no definite D call. The CDR3 totals 14 residues. The germline gives CDR1 MGHRA, CDR2 YSYEKL. Trimming removed 0 bases from V and 4 bases from J, with 8 bases in between. The CDR3 bases are TGCGCCAGCAGCCAAGATCGGTTATCAGATACGCAGTATTTT. Protein: CASSQDRLSDTQYF.

The chain recombines TRBV6-5 with TRBJ1-1; no reliable D call. The germline V gene has CDR1 MNHEY and CDR2 SVGAGI. Trimming left V 7 bases short and J 1 base short, with 10 bases between. CDR3 length: 13 amino acids. This CDR3 is CASTKAGNTEAFF. The CDR3 DNA reads as TGTGCCAGCACCAAGGCGGGGAACACTGAAGCTTTCTTT.

This chain connects TRBV6-2 or TRBV6-3 to TRBJ2-5, with a tentative D call TRBD2 (5 bases). Germline V lookup: CDR1 MNHEY, CDR2 SVGEGT. CDR3 size: 13 residues. Trimming cost V 6 bases and J 7 bases, with 15 bases left between them. CDR3 sequence reads: CASSWTASGTQYF. The CDR3 bases are TGTGCCAGCAGCTGGACTGCGAGCGGGACCCAGTACTTC.

This clonotype was seen repeatedly, ten times or more. The J gene is TRBJ2-1, the V gene TRBV12-3 or TRBV12-4, with 9 bases that match TRBD1. The CDR3 sequence is 14 residues long. V lost 5 bases, J lost 8 bases, and 7 bases stayed unmatched. CDR3 nucleotides: TGTGCCAGCAGTCCGGGACAGGGTCTGGATGAGCAGTTCTTC. Its protein product is CASSPGQGLDEQFF.